What follows are 19 T cell receptor beta chains derived from one specimen sequenced in a study of T cells in Graves' hyperthyroidism and ophthalmopathy. Regions amplified from RNA transcripts were the TCR beta CDR3 regions. RT-PCR in the first round (using the HTBI primer set) targeted the TCR CDR3. Via MiXCR, TCRdb re-called the multiplex PCR reads, giving one row per CDR3 protein. The table includes fewer than 500,000 distinct CDR3 sequences, around 15% detected once. The sequencing input was blood. These receptors were obtained from a woman younger than 45 with Graves' ophthalmopathy.

The V call is TRBV5-1, the J call TRBJ1-2; perhaps TRBD1 as D (5 bases). The length of the CDR3 is 13 residues. Per germline, CDR1 SGHRS and CDR2 YFSETQ. Deletions cut 4 bases from V and 8 bases from J, with 15 bases between. This chain's CDR3 is CASSPVGAFGYTF. CDR3 bases: TGCGCCAGCAGCCCCGTCGGGGCGTTCGGCTACACCTTC.

This clonotype was seen repeatedly, ten times or more. The rearrangement joins TRBV28 to TRBJ2-7, with 7 nucleotides matching TRBD1. V lost 6 bases and J lost 6; bases outside the gene matches: 14. The CDR3 spans 15 residues. The germline CDR1 and CDR2 sequences are MDHEN and SYDVKM. In DNA, the CDR3 is TGTGCCAGCAGAACTCGACAGGGATCGGTCACCGAGCAGTACTTC. Protein product: CASRTRQGSVTEQYF.

The chain recombines TRBV11-1 with TRBJ1-3; D call uncertain. The V gene's germline CDR1 is SGHAT and CDR2 FQDESV (reference sequence). Trimming stripped 5 bases from V and 4 bases from J, with 12 bases between. The CDR3 consists of 14 residues. CDR3 coding DNA: TGTGCCAGCAGCGAGTCGGGAGAAGGAAACACCATATATTTT. Translated: CASSESGEGNTIYF.

This clonotype was seen only a few times. The chain recombines TRBV20-1 with TRBJ1-3; weak D call: TRBD1 (5 bases). The CDR3 consists of 17 residues. V lost 6 bases and J 0 bases, leaving 21 bases between the germline ends. Germline V CDR1 and CDR2: DFQATT, SNEGSKA (reference sequence). The CDR3 loop is CSATRGWGESSGNTIYF. CDR3 coding DNA: TGCAGTGCCACTCGGGGCTGGGGGGAGAGCTCTGGAAACACCATATATTTT.

In this sample, this clonotype turned up many times. The rearrangement joins TRBV7-2 to TRBJ1-4; possible D gene TRBD1, 6 bases. This CDR3 region has 12 residues. Germline V lookup: CDR1 SGHTA, CDR2 FQGNSA. The V and J ends lost 6 bases and 6 bases respectively, with 8 bases between them. CDR3 residues: CASRQGYEKLFF. In DNA, the CDR3 is TGTGCCAGCAGACAGGGTTATGAAAAACTGTTTTTT.

This clonotype was seen at least ten times. This chain uses TRBV7-8 with TRBJ2-3; TRBD2 aligns across 8 bases. After removal of 5 bases from V and 6 bases from J, the junction contained 10 bases not matched to a gene. The CDR3 consists of 15 residues. CDR1 is SGHVS and CDR2 is FQNEAQ in the germline V gene. For the CDR3, the DNA is TGTGCCAGCAGCGATCAGGGCGGGGGGCGGGATACGCAGTATTTT. Translating gives CASSDQGGGRDTQYF.

This clonotype was picked up many times. This rearrangement joins TRBV2 to TRBJ2-1; TRBD2 matches at 12 bases. V trimming: 6 bases; J trimming: 1 base; junction bases outside the gene matches: 4. Germline lookup yields CDR1 SNHLY and CDR2 FYNNEI. CDR3 length: 16 residues. The CDR3 DNA follows: TGTGCCAGCAGCGCTACTAGCGGGGGGTCCTACAATGAGCAGTTCTTC. Translation gives CASSATSGGSYNEQFF.

The chain couples TRBV11-2 to TRBJ2-3, with 11 bases fitting TRBD2. Germline V gives CDR1 SGHAT, CDR2 FQNNGV. The CDR3 spans 18 residues. V shed 4 bases, J shed 3 bases, and the junction held 12 bases outside the gene matches. DNA for the CDR3: TGTGCCAGCAGCTCCCTCGCAATAGCGGGAGGGGTGACAGATACGCAGTATTTT. Translation gives CASSSLAIAGGVTDTQYF.

This clonotype came up many times. This chain links TRBV20-1 with TRBJ2-7, with D tentatively TRBD1 or TRBD2 (7 bases each). The germline V gene has CDR1 DFQATT and CDR2 SNEGSKA (reference sequence). CDR3 size: 14 residues. V was shortened by 6 bases and J by 5 bases, with 20 bases between the two germline ends. CDR3 protein: CSAPRGGAEDEQYF. CDR3 sequence (DNA): TGCAGTGCGCCCAGGGGGGGGGCAGAAGACGAGCAGTACTTC.

This clonotype was detected many times. The V gene is TRBV12-3 or TRBV12-4, the J gene TRBJ1-1; D not resolved. Trimming pared 3 bases from V and 7 bases from J, leaving 15 bases between. The CDR3 is 14 amino acids. This CDR3 reads CASSFRQVVGEAFF. In DNA form, the CDR3 reads TGTGCCAGCAGTTTTAGGCAGGTGGTTGGTGAAGCTTTCTTT.

This clonotype was seen ten or more times. This chain connects TRBV2 to TRBJ2-3; maybe TRBD2 (5 bases). Per germline, CDR1 SNHLY and CDR2 FYNNEI. This CDR3 region has 15 residues. V shed 2 bases and J shed 6 bases, with 15 bases lying between them. CDR3 coding DNA: TGTGCCAGCAGTGAATCCAGCGACACGGGGGATACGCAGTATTTT. As protein: CASSESSDTGDTQYF.

This clonotype was counted ten times or more. This sequence joins TRBV6-1 and TRBJ1-2, with D hard to call. V was shortened by 6 bases and J by 1 base, with 18 bases between the two germline ends. CDR3 length: 16 residues. The germline CDR1 and CDR2 sequences are MNHNS and SASEGT. DNA of the CDR3: TGTGCCAGCAGGCTCGCCTTTGAGAGGGATAACTATGGCTACACCTTC. Translating it yields CASRLAFERDNYGYTF.

This clonotype was seen many times. The rearrangement joins TRBV9 to TRBJ2-1; 7 bases are shared with TRBD1. Germline CDR1 and CDR2: SGDLS and YYNGEE. The CDR3 is 12 amino acids. Unmatched junction bases numbered 4, after V lost 3 bases and J lost 10 bases. The CDR3 spells CASSGTGEEQFF. The CDR3 region has the DNA TGTGCCAGCAGCGGGACAGGCGAAGAGCAGTTCTTC. Filled out from reference TRBV9 and TRBJ2-1, the complete variable domain reads DSGVTQTPKHLITATGQRVTLRCSPRSGDLSVYWYQQSLDQGLQFLIQYYNGEERAKGNILERFSAQQFPDLHSELNLSSLELGDSALYFCASSGTGEEQFFGPGTRLTVL.

The chain combines TRBV2 with TRBJ2-5; D may correspond to TRBD1 or TRBD2 (5 bases each). Trimming cost V 7 bases and J 14 bases, with 17 bases left between them. This CDR3 spans 11 amino acids. Germline loops: CDR1 SNHLY, CDR2 FYNNEI. The CDR3 reads CASIDRDGGYF. The CDR3 bases are TGTGCCAGCATCGACCGGGACGGTGGATACTTC.

This clonotype was observed at least ten times. The gene calls are TRBV19 and TRBJ2-7; maybe TRBD2 (6 bases). The CDR3 has 16 residues. Deletions cut 5 bases from V and 9 bases from J, with 26 bases between. CDR1 and CDR2 (germline): LNHDA, SQIVND (reference sequence). Here the CDR3 reads CASSAIGGAGPRLQYF. DNA for the CDR3: TGTGCCAGTAGTGCCATAGGAGGGGCAGGGCCAAGATTGCAGTACTTC.

This chain's CDR3 is CASSLPGGETEAFF. CDR3 DNA sequence: TGTGCCAGCAGCTTGCCAGGGGGGGAGACTGAAGCTTTCTTT. The rearrangement uses TRBV5-4 and TRBJ1-1; 7 bases agree with TRBD1. The germline V gene encodes CDR1 SGHNT and CDR2 YYREEE (reference sequence). The V gene end was trimmed by 1 base and the J gene end by 5 bases; junction bases not matched to a gene: 5. The CDR3 is 14 amino acids. Using reference TRBV5-4 and TRBJ1-1 for the parts outside the CDR3, the full variable domain is ETGVTQSPTHLIKTRGQQVTLRCSSQSGHNTVSWYQQALGQGPQFIFQYYREEENGRGNFPPRFSGLQFPNYSSELNVNALELDDSALYLCASSLPGGETEAFFGQGTRLTVV.

This clonotype was seen repeatedly, ten times or more. This chain links TRBV11-2 with TRBJ2-7; 13 bases map to TRBD2. The CDR3 extends over 15 amino acids. The junction had 2 bases not matched to a gene; V was cut back by 6 bases and J by 0 bases. CDR1 is SGHAT and CDR2 is FQNNGV in the germline V gene. The CDR3 nucleotides read TGTGCCAGCAGGACTAGCGGGGGGAGCTCCTACGAGCAGTACTTC. Protein sequence: CASRTSGGSSYEQYF.

This clonotype was counted many times. This chain uses TRBV24-1 with TRBJ2-2; D tentatively reads TRBD1 or TRBD2 (6 bases each). Looked up from germline, CDR1 is KGHDR and CDR2 is SFDVKD. The CDR3 length is 18 residues. V lost 4 bases and J 3 bases, leaving 20 bases between the germline ends. CDR3 sequence reads: CATSDATRGVRDTGELFF. The CDR3 DNA reads as TGTGCCACCAGTGACGCCACTAGGGGGGTGAGGGACACCGGGGAGCTGTTTTTT.

The chain links TRBV11-2 to TRBJ1-4; D not certain. V was shortened by 0 bases and J by 5 bases, with 4 bases between the two germline ends. This CDR3 comprises 13 residues. Germline CDR1 and CDR2: SGHAT and FQNNGV. CDR3 bases: TGTGCCAGCAGCTTAGACGTCAATGAAAAACTGTTTTTT. Its protein is CASSLDVNEKLFF. The variable domain in full, with the rest retrieved from reference TRBV11-2 and TRBJ1-4, is EAGVAQSPRYKIIEKRQSVAFWCNPISGHATLYWYQQILGQGPKLLIQFQNNGVVDDSQLPKDRFSAERLKGVDSTLKIQPAKLEDSAVYLCASSLDVNEKLFFGSGTQLSVL.